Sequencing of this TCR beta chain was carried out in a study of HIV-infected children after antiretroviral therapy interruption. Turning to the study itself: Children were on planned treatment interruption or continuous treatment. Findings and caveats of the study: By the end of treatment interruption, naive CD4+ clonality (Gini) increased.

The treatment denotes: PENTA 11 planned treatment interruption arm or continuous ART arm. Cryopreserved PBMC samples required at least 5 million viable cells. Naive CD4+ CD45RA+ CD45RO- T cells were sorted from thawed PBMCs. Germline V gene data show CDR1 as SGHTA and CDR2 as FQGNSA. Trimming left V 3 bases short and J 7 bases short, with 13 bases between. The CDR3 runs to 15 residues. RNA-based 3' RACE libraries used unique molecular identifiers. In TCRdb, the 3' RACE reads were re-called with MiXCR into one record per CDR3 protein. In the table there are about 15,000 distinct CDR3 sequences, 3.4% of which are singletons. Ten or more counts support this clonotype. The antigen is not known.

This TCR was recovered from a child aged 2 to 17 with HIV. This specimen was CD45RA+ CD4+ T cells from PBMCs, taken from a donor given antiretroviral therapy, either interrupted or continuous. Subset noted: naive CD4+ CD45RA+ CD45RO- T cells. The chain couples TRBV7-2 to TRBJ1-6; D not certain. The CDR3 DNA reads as TGTGCCAGCAGCTTTATATGGGGAGGCAATTCACCCCTCCACTTT. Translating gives CASSFIWGGNSPLHF. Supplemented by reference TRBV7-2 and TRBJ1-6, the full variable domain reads GAGVSQSPSNKVTEKGKDVELRCDPISGHTALYWYRQSLGQGLEFLIYFQGNSAPDKSGLPSDRFSAERTGGSVSTLTIQRTQQEDSAVYLCASSFIWGGNSPLHFGNGTRLTVT.